Listed below are T cell receptor beta chains from one sample, sequenced in a study of blood T cell repertoires in COVID-19. Assay: immunoSEQ multiplex PCR; the TCRdb copy retains only in-frame clones and omits some. The sample lists about 120,000 clones; more than 75% were seen once. Source material: peripheral blood. These receptors came from a woman aged 70-85 years with acute or convalescent COVID-19. Both conserved end residues are part of each CDR3. The order of the fields is J gene, D gene, V gene, clone size, CDR3 protein, CDR3 DNA. The D gene is left open where the match is weak. Rows may omit the clone size; those that give it use once, few, many or a size class.

>TRBJ2-5|TRBD2|TRBV11-3|.
CASRGGRQETQYF
TGTGCCAGCAGGGGAGGGCGGCAAGAGACCCAGTACTTC
>TRBJ1-1|.|TRBV3-1/TRBV3-2|.
CASSPYREAFF
TGTGCCAGCAGCCCCTACAGGGAAGCTTTCTTT
>TRBJ2-5|TRBD2|TRBV3-1/TRBV3-2|.
CASSQGTSEQETQYF
TGTGCCAGCAGCCAAGGGACTAGCGAACAAGAGACCCAGTACTTC
>TRBJ2-6|TRBD1|TRBV2|.
CASSDRGRSGANVLTF
TGTGCCAGCAGTGACAGGGGGCGGTCTGGGGCCAACGTCCTGACTTTC
>TRBJ2-7|.|TRBV4-1|.
CASSQVRGPAYEQYF
TGCGCCAGCAGCCAAGTTAGGGGCCCCGCCTACGAGCAGTACTTC
>TRBJ2-1|.|TRBV3-1/TRBV3-2|.
CASSQEVAGRFYNEQFF
TGTGCCAGCAGCCAAGAAGTGGCGGGGAGGTTCTACAATGAGCAGTTCTTC
>TRBJ2-5|TRBD2|TRBV7-9|.
CASSLARLAGANVETQYF
TGTGCCAGCAGCTTAGCCCGCCTAGCGGGAGCCAATGTGGAGACCCAGTACTTC
>TRBJ1-2|.|TRBV2|.
CASSGGPPSMGGYTF
TGTGCCAGCAGTGGGGGGCCTCCCTCCATGGGAGGCTACACCTTC
>TRBJ1-2|.|TRBV19|.
CASREGYGYTF
TGTGCCAGCAGGGAGGGGTATGGCTACACCTTC
>TRBJ1-4|TRBD1|TRBV10-3|.
CATTTGGEGEKLFF
TGTGCCACCACCACAGGGGGCGAGGGTGAAAAACTGTTTTTT
>TRBJ1-1|TRBD1|TRBV24-1|once
CATSDSTGTANTEAFF
TGTGCCACCAGTGACTCCACCGGGACAGCGAACACTGAAGCTTTCTTT
>TRBJ2-1|TRBD2|TRBV10-3|.
CAISGGGGAKNEQFF
TGTGCCATCAGTGGAGGCGGGGGGGCCAAAAATGAGCAGTTCTTC
>TRBJ1-2|.|TRBV15|.
CATSRDQGNYGYTF
TGTGCCACCAGCAGAGATCAGGGTAACTATGGCTACACCTTC
>TRBJ1-2|.|TRBV19|.
CASSIPGRDRDYGYTF
TGTGCCAGTAGTATTCCTGGCCGGGATAGGGACTATGGCTACACCTTC
>TRBJ1-2|.|TRBV28|.
CASSPGGLANYGYTF
TGTGCCAGCAGCCCCGGGGGGTTGGCTAACTATGGCTACACCTTC
>TRBJ2-7|TRBD2|TRBV15|.
CATSRGGEAYEQYF
TGTGCCACCAGCCGTGGGGGGGAGGCCTACGAGCAGTACTTC
>TRBJ2-1|.|TRBV24-1|.
CATSDSSGGAYNEQFF
TGTGCCACCAGTGATTCCAGTGGAGGGGCGTACAATGAGCAGTTCTTC
>TRBJ2-5|TRBD1|TRBV10-3|.
CAISESVGQAEETQYF
TGTGCCATCAGTGAGTCAGTGGGACAGGCCGAAGAGACCCAGTACTTC
>TRBJ2-1|.|TRBV3-1/TRBV3-2|.
CASRLAGAASEQFF
TGTGCCAGCAGGCTTGCGGGGGCCGCTAGTGAGCAGTTCTTC
>TRBJ1-2|.|TRBV30|.
CAWSVSLYARRKANYGYTF
TGTGCCTGGAGTGTTTCTTTGTACGCCAGAAGGAAAGCGAACTATGGCTACACCTTC
>TRBJ1-4|.|TRBV28|.
CASSLVRGTNEKLFF
TGTGCCAGCAGTTTGGTCAGGGGTACTAATGAAAAACTGTTTTTT
>TRBJ1-1|.|TRBV2|.
CASSERSQGLGTEAFF
TGTGCCAGCAGTGAACGTTCACAGGGTCTGGGTACTGAAGCTTTCTTT
>TRBJ2-2|TRBD1|TRBV4-1|.
CASSRIPGQGSGELFF
TGCGCCAGCAGCCGTATACCGGGACAGGGGTCTGGGGAGCTGTTTTTT
>TRBJ1-1|.|TRBV28|.
CASSLGQNTEAFF
TGTGCCAGCAGTTTGGGCCAGAACACTGAAGCTTTCTTT
>TRBJ2-7|TRBD2|TRBV20-1|.
CSASSGALGIYEQYF
TGCAGTGCTAGTAGCGGGGCCCTTGGGATCTACGAGCAGTACTTC
>TRBJ1-1|TRBD1|TRBV19|few
CASRETGGATEAFF
TGTGCCAGTAGGGAGACAGGGGGTGCGACTGAAGCTTTCTTT
>TRBJ1-4|TRBD1|TRBV29-1|.
CSATGVQEKLFF
TGCAGCGCGACAGGGGTACAAGAAAAACTGTTTTTT
>TRBJ2-1|.|TRBV14|.
CASSQPRESSYNEQFF
TGTGCCAGCAGCCAACCAAGGGAGAGCTCCTACAATGAGCAGTTCTTC
>TRBJ2-6|.|TRBV5-1|.
CASSAGRGQGANVLTF
TGCGCCAGCAGCGCCGGCCGGGGACAAGGGGCCAACGTCCTGACTTTC
>TRBJ2-3|.|TRBV19|.
CASSLYSGSTDTQYF
TGTGCCAGTAGTCTTTATAGCGGAAGCACAGATACGCAGTATTTT
>TRBJ2-5|TRBD2|TRBV2|.
CASSEGLARETQYF
TGTGCCAGCAGTGAGGGACTAGCGCGAGAGACCCAGTACTTC
>TRBJ1-2|.|TRBV13|.
CASSLSNTYGYTF
TGTGCCAGCAGCTTATCCAACACCTATGGCTACACCTTC